The clone carrying this T cell receptor beta chain came up a few times. What it recognizes is unknown. The TCR beta CDR3 regions underwent amplification using RNA transcripts as the source. HTBI primers were the set used in a first-round RT-PCR of the TCR CDR3. TCRdb reprocessed the multiplex PCR reads with MiXCR, giving one entry per CDR3 protein. Found here are a few hundred thousand distinct CDR3 sequences, about 15% of them singletons; the top ten hold 32%. Uncontrolled infections, other autoimmune diseases, pregnancy or lactation led to exclusion of patients. The source of the PBMCs was over 8.5 ml of fresh peripheral blood. Trimming took 5 bases from V and 9 from J, leaving 14 bases between them. The CDR3 totals 13 residues. Germline values: CDR1 SGHTA, CDR2 FQGTGA. The data stem from a study of T cells in Graves' hyperthyroidism and ophthalmopathy. Study results and caveats: By a 13 V-J model, ophthalmopathy was set apart from stable hyperthyroidism. Most clonotypes expanded in thyroid above 0.001 were likewise present in blood.

The sequence derives from a woman in her twenties or thirties with Graves' hyperthyroidism. The rearrangement joins TRBV7-3 to TRBJ2-1; a possible D gene is TRBD2 (5 bases). The sample consisted of blood. Here the CDR3 DNA reads TGTGCCAGCAGCCCAACGACGGGAACTGAGCAGTTCTTC. Protein product: CASSPTTGTEQFF.